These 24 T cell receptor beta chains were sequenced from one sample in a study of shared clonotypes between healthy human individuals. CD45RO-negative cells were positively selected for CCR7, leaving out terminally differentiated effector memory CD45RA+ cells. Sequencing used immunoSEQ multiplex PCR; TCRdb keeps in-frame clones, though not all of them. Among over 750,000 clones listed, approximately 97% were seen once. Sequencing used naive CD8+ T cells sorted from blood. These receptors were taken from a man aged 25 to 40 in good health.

Here the CDR3 reads CASSISTGGYSGYTF. The DNA for the CDR3 is TGTGCCAGTAGTATCAGTACAGGGGGTTACTCTGGCTACACCTTC. The rearrangement links TRBV19 to TRBJ1-2; 8 nucleotides align to TRBD1. The germline gives CDR1 LNHDA, CDR2 SQIVND (reference sequence). This CDR3 comprises 15 residues. V gave up 3 bases and J gave up 7 bases; unmatched junction bases: 10.

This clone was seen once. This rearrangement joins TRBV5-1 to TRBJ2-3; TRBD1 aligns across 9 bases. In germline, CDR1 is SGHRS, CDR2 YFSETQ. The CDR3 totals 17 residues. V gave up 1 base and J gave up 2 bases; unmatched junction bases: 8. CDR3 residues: CASSLNRDRAFTDTQYF. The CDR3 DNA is TGCGCCAGCAGCTTGAATCGGGACAGGGCGTTCACAGATACGCAGTATTTT.

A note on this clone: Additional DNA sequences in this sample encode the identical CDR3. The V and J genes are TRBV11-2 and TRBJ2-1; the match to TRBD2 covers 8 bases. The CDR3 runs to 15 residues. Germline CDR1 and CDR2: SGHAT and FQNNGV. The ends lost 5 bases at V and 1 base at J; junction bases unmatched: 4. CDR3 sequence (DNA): TGTGCCAGCAGCCCCAGCGGGAGTTCCTACAATGAGCAGTTCTTC. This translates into CASSPSGSSYNEQFF.

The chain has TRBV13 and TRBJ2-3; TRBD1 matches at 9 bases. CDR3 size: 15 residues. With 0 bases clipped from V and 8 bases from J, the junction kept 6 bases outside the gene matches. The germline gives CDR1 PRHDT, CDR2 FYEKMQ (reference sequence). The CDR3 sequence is CASSLGQGAPGTQYF. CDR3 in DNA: TGTGCCAGCAGCTTAGGACAGGGGGCGCCTGGTACGCAGTATTTT.

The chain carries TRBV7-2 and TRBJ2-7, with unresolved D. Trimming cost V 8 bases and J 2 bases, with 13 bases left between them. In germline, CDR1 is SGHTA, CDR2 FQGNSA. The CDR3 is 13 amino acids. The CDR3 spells CASGPYMAYEQYF. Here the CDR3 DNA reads TGTGCCAGCGGACCCTATATGGCCTACGAGCAGTACTTC.

The CDR3 spells CASSLFPSYEQYF. The CDR3, as DNA: TGTGCCAGCAGCTTATTCCCCTCCTACGAGCAGTACTTC. This chain links TRBV11-1 with TRBJ2-7; D gene uncertain. The CDR3 has 13 amino acids. Germline CDR1 reads SGHAT; CDR2 reads FQDESV (reference sequence). The V gene lost 2 bases and the J gene lost 0 bases, with 5 bases spanning the gap.

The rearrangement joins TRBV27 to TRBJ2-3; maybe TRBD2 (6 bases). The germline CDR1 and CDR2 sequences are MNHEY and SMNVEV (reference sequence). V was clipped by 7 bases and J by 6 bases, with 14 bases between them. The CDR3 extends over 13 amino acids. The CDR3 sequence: CASNSGSLDTQYF. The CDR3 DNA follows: TGTGCCAGCAATAGCGGTAGTCTTGATACGCAGTATTTT.

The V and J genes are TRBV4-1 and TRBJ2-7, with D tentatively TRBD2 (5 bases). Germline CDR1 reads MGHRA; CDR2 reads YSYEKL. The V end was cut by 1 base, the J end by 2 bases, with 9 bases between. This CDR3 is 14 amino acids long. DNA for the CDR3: TGCGCCAGCAGCCAAGGAGGGCTCCCCTACGAGCAGTACTTC. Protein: CASSQGGLPYEQYF.

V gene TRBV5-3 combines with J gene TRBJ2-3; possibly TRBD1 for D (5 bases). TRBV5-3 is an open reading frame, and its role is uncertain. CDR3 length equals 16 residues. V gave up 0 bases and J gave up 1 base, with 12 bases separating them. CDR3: CARSLGYRLGTDTQYF. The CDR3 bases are TGTGCCAGAAGCTTGGGTTACAGGCTAGGCACAGATACGCAGTATTTT.

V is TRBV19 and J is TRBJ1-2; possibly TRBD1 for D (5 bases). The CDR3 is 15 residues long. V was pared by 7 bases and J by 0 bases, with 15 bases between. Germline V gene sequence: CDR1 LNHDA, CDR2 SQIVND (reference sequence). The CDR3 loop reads CASTWTPPPNYGYTF. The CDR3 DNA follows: TGTGCCAGTACTTGGACACCACCCCCTAACTATGGCTACACCTTC.

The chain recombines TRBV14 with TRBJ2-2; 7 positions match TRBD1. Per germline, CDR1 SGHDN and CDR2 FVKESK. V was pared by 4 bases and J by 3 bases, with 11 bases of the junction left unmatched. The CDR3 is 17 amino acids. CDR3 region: CASSLGTDYVYTGELFF. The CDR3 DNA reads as TGTGCCAGCAGCCTAGGGACAGACTATGTTTACACCGGGGAGCTGTTTTTT.

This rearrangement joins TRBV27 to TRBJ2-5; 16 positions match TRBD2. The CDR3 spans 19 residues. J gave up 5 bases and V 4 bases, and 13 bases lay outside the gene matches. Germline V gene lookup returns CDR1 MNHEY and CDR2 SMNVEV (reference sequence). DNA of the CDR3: TGTGCCAGCAGTTCCCCGGGACTAGCGGGAGGGCTGGAAGTGGAGACCCAGTACTTC. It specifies CASSSPGLAGGLEVETQYF.

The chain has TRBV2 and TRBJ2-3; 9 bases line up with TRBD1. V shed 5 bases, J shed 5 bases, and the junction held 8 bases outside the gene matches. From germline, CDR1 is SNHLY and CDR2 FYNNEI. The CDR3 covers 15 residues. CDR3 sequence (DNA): TGTGCCAGCAGTAACCCGACAGGGGGAAGAGATACGCAGTATTTT. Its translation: CASSNPTGGRDTQYF.

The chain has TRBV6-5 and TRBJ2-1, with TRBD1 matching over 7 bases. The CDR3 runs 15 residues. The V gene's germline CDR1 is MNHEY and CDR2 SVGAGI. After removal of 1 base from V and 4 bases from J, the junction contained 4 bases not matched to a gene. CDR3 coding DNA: TGTGCCAGCAGTTACTGGACAGGCGATTACAATGAGCAGTTCTTC. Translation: CASSYWTGDYNEQFF.

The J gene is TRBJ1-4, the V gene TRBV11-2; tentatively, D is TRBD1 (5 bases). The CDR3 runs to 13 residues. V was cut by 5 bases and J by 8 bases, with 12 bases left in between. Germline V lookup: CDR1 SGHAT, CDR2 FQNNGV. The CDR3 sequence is CASSRDLGEKLFF. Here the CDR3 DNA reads TGTGCCAGCAGCCGGGACCTTGGGGAAAAACTGTTTTTT.

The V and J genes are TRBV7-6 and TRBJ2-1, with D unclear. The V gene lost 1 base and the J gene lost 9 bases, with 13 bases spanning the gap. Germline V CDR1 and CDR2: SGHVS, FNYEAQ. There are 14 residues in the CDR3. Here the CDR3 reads CASSLDAPTSEQFF. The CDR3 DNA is TGTGCCAGCAGCTTAGACGCCCCGACGTCTGAGCAGTTCTTC.

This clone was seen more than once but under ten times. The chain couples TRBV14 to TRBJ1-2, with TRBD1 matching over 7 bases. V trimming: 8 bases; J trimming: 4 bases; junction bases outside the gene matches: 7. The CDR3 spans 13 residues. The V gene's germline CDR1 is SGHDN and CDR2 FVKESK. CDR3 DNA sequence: TGTGCCAGCGCGGTAGGGGGCATCTATGGCTACACCTTC. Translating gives CASAVGGIYGYTF.

The CDR3 loop reads CASSFHGGLDGELFF. CDR3 bases: TGTGCCAGCAGCTTCCACGGGGGGCTCGACGGGGAGCTGTTTTTT. The chain uses TRBV7-6 and TRBJ2-2; D possibly corresponds to TRBD2 (7 bases). Trimming took 3 bases from V and 7 from J, leaving 15 bases between them. Germline CDR1 reads SGHVS; CDR2 reads FNYEAQ. The CDR3 runs 15 residues.

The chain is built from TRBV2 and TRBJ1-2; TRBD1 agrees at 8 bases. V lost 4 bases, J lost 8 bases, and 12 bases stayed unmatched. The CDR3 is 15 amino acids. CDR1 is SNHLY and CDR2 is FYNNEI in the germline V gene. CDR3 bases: TGTGCCAGCAGTGCCACGTCGGACAGGGACGGAGGCTACACCTTC. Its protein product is CASSATSDRDGGYTF.

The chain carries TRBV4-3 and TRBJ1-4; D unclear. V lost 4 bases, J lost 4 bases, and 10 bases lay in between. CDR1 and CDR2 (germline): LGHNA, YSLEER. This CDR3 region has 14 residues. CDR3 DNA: TGCGCCAGCAGCCTCCACTACGATAATGAAAAACTGTTTTTT. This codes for CASSLHYDNEKLFF.

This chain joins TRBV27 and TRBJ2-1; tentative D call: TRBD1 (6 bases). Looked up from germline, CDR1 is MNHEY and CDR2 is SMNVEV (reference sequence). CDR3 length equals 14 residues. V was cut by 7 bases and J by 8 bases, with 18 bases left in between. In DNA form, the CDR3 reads TGTGCCAGCAAGACAGGTTCTCTTTTCGATGAGCAGTTCTTC. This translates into CASKTGSLFDEQFF.

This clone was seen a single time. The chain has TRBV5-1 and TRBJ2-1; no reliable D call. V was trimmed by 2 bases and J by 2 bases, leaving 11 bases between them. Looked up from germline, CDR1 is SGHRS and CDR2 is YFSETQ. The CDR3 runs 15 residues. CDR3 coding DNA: TGCGCCAGCAGCTTCTCTATCTCTACCTACAATGAGCAGTTCTTC. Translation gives CASSFSISTYNEQFF.

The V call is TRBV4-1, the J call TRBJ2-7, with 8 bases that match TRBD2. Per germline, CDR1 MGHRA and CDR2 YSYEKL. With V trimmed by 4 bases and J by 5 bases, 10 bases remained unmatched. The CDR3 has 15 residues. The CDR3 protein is CASSPNELAGNEQYF. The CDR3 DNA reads TGCGCCAGCAGCCCAAACGAGTTAGCGGGAAACGAGCAGTACTTC.

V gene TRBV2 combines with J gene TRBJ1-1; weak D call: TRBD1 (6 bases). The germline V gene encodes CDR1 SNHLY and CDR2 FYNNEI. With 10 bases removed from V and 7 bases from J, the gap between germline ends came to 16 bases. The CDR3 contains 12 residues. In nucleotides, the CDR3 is TGTGCCACCCTGGAGCAGGGGAGTGAAGCTTTCTTT. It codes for CATLEQGSEAFF.